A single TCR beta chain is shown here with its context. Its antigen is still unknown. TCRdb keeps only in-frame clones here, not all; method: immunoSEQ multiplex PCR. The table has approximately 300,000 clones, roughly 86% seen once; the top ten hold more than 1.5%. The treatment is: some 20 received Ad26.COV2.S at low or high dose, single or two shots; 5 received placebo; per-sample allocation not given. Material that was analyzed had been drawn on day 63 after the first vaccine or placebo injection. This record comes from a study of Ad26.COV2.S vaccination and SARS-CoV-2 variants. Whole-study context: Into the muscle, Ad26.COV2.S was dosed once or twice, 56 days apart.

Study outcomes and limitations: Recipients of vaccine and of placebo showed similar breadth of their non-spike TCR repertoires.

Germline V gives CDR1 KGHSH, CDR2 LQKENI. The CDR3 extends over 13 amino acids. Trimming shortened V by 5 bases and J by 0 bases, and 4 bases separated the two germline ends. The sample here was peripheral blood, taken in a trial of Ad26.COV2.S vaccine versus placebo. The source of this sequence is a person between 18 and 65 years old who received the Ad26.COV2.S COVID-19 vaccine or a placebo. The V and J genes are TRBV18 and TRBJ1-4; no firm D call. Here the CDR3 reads CASSSATNEKLFF. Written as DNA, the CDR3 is TGTGCCAGCTCATCGGCAACTAATGAAAAACTGTTTTTT.